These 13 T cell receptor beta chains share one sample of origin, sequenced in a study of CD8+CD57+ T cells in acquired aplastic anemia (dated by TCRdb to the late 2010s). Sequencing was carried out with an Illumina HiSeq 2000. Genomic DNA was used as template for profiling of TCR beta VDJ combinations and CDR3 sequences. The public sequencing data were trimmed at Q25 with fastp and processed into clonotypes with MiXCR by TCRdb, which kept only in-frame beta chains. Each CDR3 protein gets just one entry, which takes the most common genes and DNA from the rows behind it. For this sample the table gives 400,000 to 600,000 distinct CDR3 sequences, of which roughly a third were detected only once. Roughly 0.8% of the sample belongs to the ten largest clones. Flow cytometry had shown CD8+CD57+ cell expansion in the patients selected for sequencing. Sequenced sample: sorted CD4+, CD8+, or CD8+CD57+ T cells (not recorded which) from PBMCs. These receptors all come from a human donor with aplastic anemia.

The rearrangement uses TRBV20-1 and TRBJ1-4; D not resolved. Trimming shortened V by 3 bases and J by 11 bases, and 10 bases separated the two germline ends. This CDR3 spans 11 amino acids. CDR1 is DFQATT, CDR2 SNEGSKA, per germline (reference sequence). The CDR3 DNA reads TGCAGTGCTAGTGGAGACGCGAAACTGTTTTTT. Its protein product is CSASGDAKLFF.

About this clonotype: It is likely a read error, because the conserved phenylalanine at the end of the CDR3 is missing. In nucleotides, the CDR3 is TGCGCCAGCAGCCAAGACAGTGTGCTAGCGGGAGGGCGGTACGAGCAGTACCTC. It translates to CASSQDSVLAGGRYEQYL. This rearrangement joins TRBV4-1 to TRBJ2-7; TRBD2 aligns across 12 bases. CDR1 and CDR2 (germline): MGHRA, YSYEKL. This CDR3 is 18 amino acids long. V trimming: 0 bases; J trimming: 4 bases; junction bases outside the gene matches: 10.

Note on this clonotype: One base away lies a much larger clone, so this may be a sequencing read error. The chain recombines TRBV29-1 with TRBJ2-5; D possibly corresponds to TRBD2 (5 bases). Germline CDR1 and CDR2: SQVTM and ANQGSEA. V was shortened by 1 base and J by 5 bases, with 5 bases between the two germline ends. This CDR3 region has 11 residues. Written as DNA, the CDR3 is TGCAGCGTTGAAGCGGGGGAGACCCAGTACTTC. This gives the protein CSVEAGETQYF.

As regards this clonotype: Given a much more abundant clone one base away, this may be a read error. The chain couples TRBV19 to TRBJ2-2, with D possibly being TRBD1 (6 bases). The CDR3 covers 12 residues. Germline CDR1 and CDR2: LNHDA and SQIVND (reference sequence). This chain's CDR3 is CASSTGTGELLF. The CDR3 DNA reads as TGTGCCAGTAGCACAGGGACCGGGGAGCTGCTTTTT.

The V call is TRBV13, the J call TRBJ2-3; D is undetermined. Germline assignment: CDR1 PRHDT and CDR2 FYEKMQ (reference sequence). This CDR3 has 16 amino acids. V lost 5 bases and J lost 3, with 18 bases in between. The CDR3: CASSIIGNRRTDTQYF. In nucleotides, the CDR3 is TGTGCCAGCAGCATTATAGGGAACCGAAGAACAGATACGCAGTATTTT.

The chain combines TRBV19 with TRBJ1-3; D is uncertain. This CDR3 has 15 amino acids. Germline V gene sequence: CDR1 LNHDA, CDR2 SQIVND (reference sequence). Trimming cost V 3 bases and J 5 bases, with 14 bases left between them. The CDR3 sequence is CASSIPSVVRNTIYF. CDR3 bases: TGTGCCAGTAGTATCCCCTCCGTGGTGAGAAACACCATATATTTT. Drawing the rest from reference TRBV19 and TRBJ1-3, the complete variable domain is DGGITQSPKYLFRKEGQNVTLSCEQNLNHDAMYWYRQDPGQGLRLIYYSQIVNDFQKGDIAEGYSVSREKKESFPLTVTSAQKNPTAFYLCASSIPSVVRNTIYFGEGSWLTVV.

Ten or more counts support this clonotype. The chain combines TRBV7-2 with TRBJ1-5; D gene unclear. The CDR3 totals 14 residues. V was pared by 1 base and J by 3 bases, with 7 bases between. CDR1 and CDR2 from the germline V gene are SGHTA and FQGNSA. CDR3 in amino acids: CASSLGQLNQPQHF. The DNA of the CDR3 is TGTGCCAGCAGCTTAGGTCAACTCAATCAGCCCCAGCATTTT.

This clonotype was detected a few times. CDR3 sequence reads: CASSFLALAGGSTDTQYF. As DNA, the CDR3 is TGTGCCAGCAGCTTTTTGGCCTTAGCGGGGGGCAGCACAGATACGCAGTATTTT. The V gene is TRBV11-2, the J gene TRBJ2-3; TRBD2 matches 10 bases. Germline values: CDR1 SGHAT, CDR2 FQNNGV. With V trimmed by 3 bases and J by 0 bases, 9 bases remained unmatched. This CDR3 is 18 amino acids long.

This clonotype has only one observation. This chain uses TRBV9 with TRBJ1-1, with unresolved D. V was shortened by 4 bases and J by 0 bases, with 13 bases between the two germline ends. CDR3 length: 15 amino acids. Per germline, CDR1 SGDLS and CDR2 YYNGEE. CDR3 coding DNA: TGTGCCAGCAGCCCCTATGAGGAGATGAACACTGAAGCTTTCTTT. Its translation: CASSPYEEMNTEAFF.

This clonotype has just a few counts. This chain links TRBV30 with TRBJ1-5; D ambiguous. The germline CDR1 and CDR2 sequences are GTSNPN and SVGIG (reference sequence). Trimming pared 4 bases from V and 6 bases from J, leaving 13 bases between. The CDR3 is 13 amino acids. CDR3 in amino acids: CAWNTDFLQPQHF. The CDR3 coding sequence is TGTGCCTGGAATACGGACTTTCTTCAGCCCCAGCATTTT.

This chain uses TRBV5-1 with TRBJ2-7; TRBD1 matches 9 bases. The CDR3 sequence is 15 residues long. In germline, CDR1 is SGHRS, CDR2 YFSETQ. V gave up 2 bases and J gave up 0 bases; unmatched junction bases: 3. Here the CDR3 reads CASSFQQGASYEQYF. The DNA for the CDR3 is TGCGCCAGCAGCTTTCAACAGGGGGCCTCCTACGAGCAGTACTTC.

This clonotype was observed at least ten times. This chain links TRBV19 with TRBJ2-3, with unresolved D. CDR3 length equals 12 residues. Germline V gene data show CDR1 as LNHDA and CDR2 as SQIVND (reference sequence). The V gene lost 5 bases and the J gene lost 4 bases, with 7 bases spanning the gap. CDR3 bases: TGTGCCAGTAGTGCTACAGCAGATACGCAGTATTTT. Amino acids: CASSATADTQYF.

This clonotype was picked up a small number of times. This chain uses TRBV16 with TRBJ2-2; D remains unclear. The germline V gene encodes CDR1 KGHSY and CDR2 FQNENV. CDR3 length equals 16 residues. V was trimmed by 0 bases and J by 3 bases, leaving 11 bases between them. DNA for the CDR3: TGTGCCAGCAGCCAATCGCAGGCTTTGGACACCGGGGAGCTGTTTTTT. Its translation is CASSQSQALDTGELFF.